This TCR beta chain was recovered during a study of blood T cell repertoires in COVID-19. Turning to the study itself: Some COVID-19 samples were acute and others convalescent; all came from the United States, Italy and Spain.

The V end lost 8 bases, the J end lost 4 bases, and 8 bases lay between the germline ends. This CDR3 comprises 11 residues. Clones were read by immunoSEQ multiplex PCR, and TCRdb kept only the in-frame ones, dropping some. The sample yields approximately 70,000 clones, 91% seen once. Only one count was recorded for this clone. The clonotype was recovered from a human donor with active COVID-19. The donor label of this sample is uncertain. Sequenced input: peripheral blood. This chain connects TRBV12-3 or TRBV12-4 to TRBJ1-2, with D uncertain. CDR3 DNA sequence: TGTGCCAGCGGGCCTCTCTATGGCTACACCTTC. The encoded protein is CASGPLYGYTF.